This T cell receptor (beta chain) appears in the sequencing data of a study of blood T cell repertoires in COVID-19. Study background: Donors in the United States, Italy and Spain gave samples during acute or convalescent COVID-19. PBMCs, B-cell-depleted T cells, or T cells provided the cDNA or gDNA that made up the material.

Data came from immunoSEQ multiplex PCR; TCRdb stores just in-frame clones and leaves some out. The data contain more than 200,000 clones, approximately 80% of them singletons. Germline assignment: CDR1 MNHEY and CDR2 SVGEGT. The V gene lost 3 bases and the J gene lost 5 bases, with 5 bases spanning the gap. The CDR3 is 12 residues long. The source is a woman aged 40 to 49 who had recovered from COVID-19. The specimen was peripheral blood. The chain has TRBV6-2 or TRBV6-3 and TRBJ1-5; unclear D gene. The CDR3 DNA reads as TGTGCCAGCAGTTATCGGGATCAGCCCCAGCATTTT. This sequence encodes CASSYRDQPQHF.